The clone carrying this T cell receptor (beta chain) was detected a few times. Its antigen is not identified. This sample was taken from a study of cytomegalovirus exposure and HLA in healthy donors. Study context: Most donors, 81% of around 400 genotyped, fell in the Caucasian-associated ancestry cluster.

Study findings and constraints: The authors enumerated over 150 TCR beta chains as linked to cytomegalovirus. Researchers reportedly found TCR beta sequences accurately predicted most subjects' HLA-A and HLA-B alleles. In vitro data verified a few CMV-associated chains as specific for CMV antigens.

V shed 4 bases, J shed 7 bases, and the junction held 7 bases outside the gene matches. The CDR3 is 15 amino acids. CDR1 and CDR2 (germline): LNHDA, SQIVND (reference sequence). Use of 60 Vbeta and 13 Jbeta primers characterized the PCR. Assay: immunoSEQ multiplex PCR; the TCRdb copy retains only in-frame clones and omits some. The data show approximately 96,000 clones, about 74% seen once. Sequencing was done on a sample of PBMCs. This TCR came from a male donor in good health and CMV-seronegative. The chain is built from TRBV19 and TRBJ1-4; the match to TRBD1 covers 9 bases. CDR3 in amino acids: CASSTRGTGSEKLFF. The CDR3 DNA reads TGTGCCAGTAGTACTCGCGGGACAGGGAGTGAAAAACTGTTTTTT. Combining the CDR3 with reference TRBV19 and TRBJ1-4 gives the whole variable domain DGGITQSPKYLFRKEGQNVTLSCEQNLNHDAMYWYRQDPGQGLRLIYYSQIVNDFQKGDIAEGYSVSREKKESFPLTVTSAQKNPTAFYLCASSTRGTGSEKLFFGSGTQLSVL.